This T cell receptor beta chain is from a study of cytomegalovirus exposure and HLA in healthy donors. Points on this clone: The junction and the germline gene differ at one end; a read error may be behind it.

Germline V gene data show CDR1 as SGHRS and CDR2 as YFSETQ. The CDR3 sequence is 14 residues long. The study ran its PCR with 60 Vbeta and 13 Jbeta primers. Clones were sequenced by immunoSEQ multiplex PCR, and TCRdb holds only the in-frame ones, with some missing. Of roughly 150,000 clones detected, 75% to 80% appear once; the ten largest clones hold 6.2%. The sample comprised PBMCs. This sequence joins TRBV5-1 and TRBJ1-1; maybe TRBD1 (5 bases). This sequence originates from a woman between 40 and 55 years old in good health and CMV-seropositive. The CDR3 DNA sequence: TGCGCCGGCAGCCGGGACTACGGGAACACTGAAGCTTTCTTT. Protein product: CAGSRDYGNTEAFF.